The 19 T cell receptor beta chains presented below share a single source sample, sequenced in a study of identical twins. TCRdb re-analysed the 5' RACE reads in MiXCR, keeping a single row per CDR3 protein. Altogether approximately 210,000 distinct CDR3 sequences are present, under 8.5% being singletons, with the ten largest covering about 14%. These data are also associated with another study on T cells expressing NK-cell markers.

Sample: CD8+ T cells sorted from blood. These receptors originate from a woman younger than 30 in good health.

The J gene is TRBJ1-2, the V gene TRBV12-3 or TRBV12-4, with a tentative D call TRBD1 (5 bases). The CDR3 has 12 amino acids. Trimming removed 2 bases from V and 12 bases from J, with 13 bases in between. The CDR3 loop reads CASSLIGRDHTF. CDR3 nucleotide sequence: TGTGCCAGCAGTTTAATAGGCAGGGACCACACCTTC.

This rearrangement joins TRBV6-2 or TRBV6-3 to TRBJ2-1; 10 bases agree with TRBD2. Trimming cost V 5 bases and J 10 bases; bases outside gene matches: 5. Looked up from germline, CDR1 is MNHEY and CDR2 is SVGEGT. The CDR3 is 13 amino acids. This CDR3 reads CASSASGRGEQFF. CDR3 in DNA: TGTGCCAGCAGTGCGAGCGGGAGGGGGGAGCAGTTCTTC.

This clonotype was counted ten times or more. The CDR3 nucleotides read TGTGCCAGCAGCCCCAACTCCTACGAGCAGTACTTC. Translated, it gives CASSPNSYEQYF. The V gene is TRBV18, the J gene TRBJ2-7, with no clear D. V lost 8 bases to trimming and J lost 0 bases, with 8 bases between them. The CDR3 runs to 12 residues. Germline values: CDR1 KGHSH, CDR2 LQKENI.

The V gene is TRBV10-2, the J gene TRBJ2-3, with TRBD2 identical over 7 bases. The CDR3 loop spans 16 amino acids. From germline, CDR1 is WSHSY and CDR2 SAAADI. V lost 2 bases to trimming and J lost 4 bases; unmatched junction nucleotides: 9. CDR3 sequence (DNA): TGCGCCAGCAGTGAGATTGCGGGAGAACCCCCAGATACGCAGTATTTT. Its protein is CASSEIAGEPPDTQYF.

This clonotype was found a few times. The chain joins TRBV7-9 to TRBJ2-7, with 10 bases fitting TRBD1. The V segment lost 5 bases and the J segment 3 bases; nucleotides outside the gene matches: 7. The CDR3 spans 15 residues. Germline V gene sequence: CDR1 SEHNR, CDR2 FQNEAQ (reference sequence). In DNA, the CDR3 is TGTGCCAGCAGCCCAGGGGGGACAGGGGTCTACGAGCAGTACTTC. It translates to CASSPGGTGVYEQYF.

The CDR3, as DNA: TGCAGCGTTGATGAGACTGACTCCTACGAGCAGTACTTC. Amino acid sequence: CSVDETDSYEQYF. The genes are TRBV29-1 and TRBJ2-7; D is ambiguous. This CDR3 is built from 13 residues. Deletions cut 3 bases from V and 0 bases from J, with 9 bases between. The germline V gene encodes CDR1 SQVTM and CDR2 ANQGSEA.

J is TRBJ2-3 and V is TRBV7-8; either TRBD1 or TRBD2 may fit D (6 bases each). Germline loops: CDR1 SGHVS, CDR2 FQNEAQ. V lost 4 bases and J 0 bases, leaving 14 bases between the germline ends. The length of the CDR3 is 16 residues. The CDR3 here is CASSSGVAESTDTQYF. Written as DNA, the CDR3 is TGTGCCAGCAGCTCAGGGGTAGCGGAGAGCACAGATACGCAGTATTTT.

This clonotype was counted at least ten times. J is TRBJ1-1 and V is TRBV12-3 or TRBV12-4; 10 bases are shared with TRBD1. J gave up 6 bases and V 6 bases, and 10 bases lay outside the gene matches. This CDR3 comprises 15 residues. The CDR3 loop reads CASRTATGGRAEAFF. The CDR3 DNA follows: TGTGCCAGCAGAACCGCGACAGGGGGCAGAGCTGAAGCTTTCTTT.

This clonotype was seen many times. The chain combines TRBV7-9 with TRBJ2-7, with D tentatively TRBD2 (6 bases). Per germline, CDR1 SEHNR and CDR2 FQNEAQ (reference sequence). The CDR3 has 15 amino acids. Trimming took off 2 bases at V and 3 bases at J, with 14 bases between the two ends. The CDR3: CASSLPGTALYEQYF. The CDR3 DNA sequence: TGTGCCAGCAGCTTACCTGGGACTGCCCTCTACGAGCAGTACTTC.

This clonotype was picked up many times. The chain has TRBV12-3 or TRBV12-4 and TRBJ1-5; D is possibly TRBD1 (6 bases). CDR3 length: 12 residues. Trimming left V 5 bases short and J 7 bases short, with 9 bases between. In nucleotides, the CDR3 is TGTGCCAGCAGTCAGGGGAACCAGCCCCAGCATTTT. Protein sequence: CASSQGNQPQHF.

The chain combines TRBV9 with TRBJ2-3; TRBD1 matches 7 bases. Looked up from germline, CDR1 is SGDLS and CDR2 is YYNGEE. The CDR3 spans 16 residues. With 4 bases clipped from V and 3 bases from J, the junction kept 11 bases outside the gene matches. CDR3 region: CASSLKTGYLTDTQYF. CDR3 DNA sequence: TGTGCCAGCAGCTTAAAGACAGGGTATTTGACAGATACGCAGTATTTT.

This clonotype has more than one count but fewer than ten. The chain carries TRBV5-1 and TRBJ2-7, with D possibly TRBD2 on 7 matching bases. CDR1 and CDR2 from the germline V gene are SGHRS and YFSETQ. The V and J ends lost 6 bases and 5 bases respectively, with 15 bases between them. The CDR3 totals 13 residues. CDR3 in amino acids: CASTLWGGDEQYF. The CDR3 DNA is TGCGCCAGCACTCTCTGGGGGGGCGACGAGCAGTACTTC.

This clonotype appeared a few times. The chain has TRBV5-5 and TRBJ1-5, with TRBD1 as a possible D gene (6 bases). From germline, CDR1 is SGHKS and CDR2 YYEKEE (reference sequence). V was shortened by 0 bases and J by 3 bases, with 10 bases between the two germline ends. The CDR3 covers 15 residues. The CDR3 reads CASSLETGINQPQHF. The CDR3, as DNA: TGTGCCAGCAGCTTGGAAACAGGGATCAATCAGCCCCAGCATTTT.

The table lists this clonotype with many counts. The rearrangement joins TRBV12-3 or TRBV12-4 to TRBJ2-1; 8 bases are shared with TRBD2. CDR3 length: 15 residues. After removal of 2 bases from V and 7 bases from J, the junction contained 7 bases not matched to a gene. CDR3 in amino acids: CASSLRGGAGNEQFF. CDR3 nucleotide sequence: TGTGCCAGCAGTTTACGGGGGGGTGCGGGAAATGAGCAGTTCTTC.

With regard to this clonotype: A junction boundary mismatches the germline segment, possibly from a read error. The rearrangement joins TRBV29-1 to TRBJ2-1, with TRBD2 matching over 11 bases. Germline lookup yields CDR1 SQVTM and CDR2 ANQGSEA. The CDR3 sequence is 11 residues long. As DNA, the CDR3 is TGCAGCATGCTACTAGCGGGAGCTGGGGTCTTC. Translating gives CSMLLAGAGVF.

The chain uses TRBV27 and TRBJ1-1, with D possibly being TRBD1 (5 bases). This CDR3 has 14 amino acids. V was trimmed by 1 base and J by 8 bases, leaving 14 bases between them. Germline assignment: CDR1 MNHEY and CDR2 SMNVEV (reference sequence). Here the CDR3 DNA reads TGTGCCAGCAGTTTATTAGGGGAGAAGGAGGAAGCTTTCTTT. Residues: CASSLLGEKEEAFF.

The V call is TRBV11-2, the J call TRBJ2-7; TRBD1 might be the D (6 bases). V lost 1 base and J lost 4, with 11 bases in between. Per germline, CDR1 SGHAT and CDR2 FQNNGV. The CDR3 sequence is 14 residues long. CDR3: CASSLADSWYEQYF. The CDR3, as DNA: TGTGCCAGCAGCTTAGCGGACAGCTGGTACGAGCAGTACTTC.

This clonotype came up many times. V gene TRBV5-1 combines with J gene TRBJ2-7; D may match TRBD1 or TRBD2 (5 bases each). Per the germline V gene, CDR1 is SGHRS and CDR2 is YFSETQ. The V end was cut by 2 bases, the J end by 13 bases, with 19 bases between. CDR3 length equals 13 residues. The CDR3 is CASSFPRKGSLYF. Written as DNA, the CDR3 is TGCGCCAGCAGCTTCCCAAGGAAGGGGAGCCTTTACTTC.

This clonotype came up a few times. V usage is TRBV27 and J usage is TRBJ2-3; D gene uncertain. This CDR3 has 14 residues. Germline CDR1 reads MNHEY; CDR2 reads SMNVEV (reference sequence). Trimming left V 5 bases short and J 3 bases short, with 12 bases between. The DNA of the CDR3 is TGTGCCAGCAGTCCCCTCGAACAGACAGATACGCAGTATTTT. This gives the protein CASSPLEQTDTQYF.